These 18 T cell receptor beta chains share one sample of origin, sequenced in a study of blood T cell repertoires in COVID-19. This table comes from immunoSEQ multiplex PCR, and its TCRdb copy is limited to in-frame clones, with some not included. This table has about 210,000 clones, about 84% appearing once. Material: peripheral blood. The receptors originated from a woman aged 80 or older with COVID-19, enrolled during active disease.

This chain uses TRBV5-1 with TRBJ1-1; TRBD1 is a possible D gene (6 bases). V lost 6 bases to trimming and J lost 3 bases, with 12 bases between them. The length of the CDR3 is 13 residues. The V gene's germline CDR1 is SGHRS and CDR2 YFSETQ. The DNA of the CDR3 is TGCGCCAGCACCCAGGGGTGGGACACTGAAGCTTTCTTT. It translates to CASTQGWDTEAFF.

The rearrangement links TRBV6-5 to TRBJ1-1; 8 positions match TRBD1. With V trimmed by 4 bases and J by 0 bases, 4 bases remained unmatched. Germline assignment: CDR1 MNHEY and CDR2 SVGAGI. The CDR3 runs to 15 residues. This CDR3 reads CASSFGQGMNTEAFF. The CDR3 bases are TGTGCCAGCAGTTTCGGACAGGGAATGAACACTGAAGCTTTCTTT.

The chain is built from TRBV9 and TRBJ1-1, with D possibly TRBD1 on 5 matching bases. Germline CDR1 and CDR2: SGDLS and YYNGEE. With 3 bases removed from V and 5 bases from J, the gap between germline ends came to 14 bases. The CDR3 is 14 amino acids. CDR3 nucleotide sequence: TGTGCCAGCAGCGCGCTAATGGGGGGGACTGAAGCTTTCTTT. Translated, it gives CASSALMGGTEAFF. Together with reference TRBV9 and TRBJ1-1, the CDR3 gives the full variable domain: DSGVTQTPKHLITATGQRVTLRCSPRSGDLSVYWYQQSLDQGLQFLIQYYNGEERAKGNILERFSAQQFPDLHSELNLSSLELGDSALYFCASSALMGGTEAFFGQGTRLTVV.

The V call is TRBV2, the J call TRBJ2-5, with a weak D call TRBD2 (6 bases). Trimming cost V 7 bases and J 5 bases, with 14 bases left between them. In germline, CDR1 is SNHLY, CDR2 FYNNEI. The CDR3 has 13 amino acids. The CDR3 coding sequence is TGTGCCAGCACCGGGACGGGGGATGAGACCCAGTACTTC. Encoded protein: CASTGTGDETQYF.

The chain's CDR3 is CASSEMGQLNEKLFF. CDR3 DNA: TGTGCCAGCAGTGAGATGGGCCAGTTGAATGAAAAACTGTTTTTT. The genes are TRBV25-1 and TRBJ1-4; D not certain. Trimming left V 3 bases short and J 5 bases short, with 13 bases between. In germline, CDR1 is MGHDK, CDR2 SYGVNS. The CDR3 totals 15 residues.

The chain carries TRBV2 and TRBJ1-1; no clear D gene. This CDR3 contains 12 residues. Trimming took 9 bases from V and 3 from J, leaving 11 bases between them. Germline CDR1 is SNHLY and CDR2 is FYNNEI. CDR3 region: CASTEWDTEAFF. The CDR3 region has the DNA TGTGCCAGTACAGAGTGGGACACTGAAGCTTTCTTT. Together with reference TRBV2 and TRBJ1-1, the CDR3 gives the full variable domain: EPEVTQTPSHQVTQMGQEVILRCVPISNHLYFYWYRQILGQKVEFLVSFYNNEISEKSEIFDDQFSVERPDGSNFTLKIRSTKLEDSAMYFCASTEWDTEAFFGQGTRLTVV.

The chain combines TRBV5-1 with TRBJ2-5, with 10 bases aligning to TRBD1. CDR1 SGHRS and CDR2 YFSETQ come from the germline V gene. The CDR3 sequence is 15 residues long. V gave up 3 bases and J gave up 5 bases; unmatched junction bases: 7. CDR3 sequence: CASSSSGTGEETQYF. The CDR3 DNA reads TGCGCCAGCAGCTCCTCCGGGACAGGGGAGGAGACCCAGTACTTC.

The DNA for the CDR3 is TGTGCCATCAGTGAGGTTCAGGGGGCAGGTGGCTACACCTTC. It encodes CAISEVQGAGGYTF. This chain links TRBV10-3 with TRBJ1-2; 8 bases are shared with TRBD1. Germline-derived CDR1 and CDR2 are ENHRY and SYGVKD. The CDR3 loop spans 14 amino acids. The V and J ends lost 2 bases and 7 bases, in that order; junction bases with no gene match: 6.

The genes are TRBV12-3 or TRBV12-4 and TRBJ1-2; D might be TRBD1 (5 bases). The CDR3 runs to 13 residues. Trimming cost V 5 bases and J 10 bases, with 17 bases left between them. CDR3: CASSRPMDTSYTF. In DNA, the CDR3 is TGTGCCAGCAGTCGACCTATGGACACCTCCTACACCTTC.

J is TRBJ2-7 and V is TRBV3-1 (or the pseudogene TRBV3-2), with a possible D match to TRBD1 (5 bases). Germline CDR1 LGHDT, CDR2 YNNKEL (reference sequence). Between the trimmed V and J ends, which lost 4 bases and 5 bases, there was a span of 12 bases. There are 13 residues in the CDR3. In DNA form, the CDR3 reads TGTGCCAGCAGCCCAGGGTCTTTCCACGAGCAGTACTTC. Protein product: CASSPGSFHEQYF.

The genes are TRBV10-3 and TRBJ2-1, with 9 bases matching TRBD2. The germline CDR1 and CDR2 sequences are ENHRY and SYGVKD. V trimming: 6 bases; J trimming: 5 bases; junction bases outside the gene matches: 14. The CDR3 spans 17 residues. The CDR3 DNA is TGTGCCATCAGCCCGACTAGGTCTAGCGGGACGCACAATGAGCAGTTCTTC. Its translation: CAISPTRSSGTHNEQFF.

The gene calls are TRBV5-1 and TRBJ2-5, with TRBD1 matching over 9 bases. Per germline, CDR1 SGHRS and CDR2 YFSETQ. Trimming took 4 bases from V and 5 from J; bases not matched to a gene: 6. This CDR3 has 14 residues. The CDR3 here is CASSPDRGDETQYF. The CDR3 DNA reads TGCGCCAGCAGCCCGGACAGGGGTGATGAGACCCAGTACTTC. The full variable domain, its missing parts supplied by reference TRBV5-1 and TRBJ2-5, is KAGVTQTPRYLIKTRGQQVTLSCSPISGHRSVSWYQQTPGQGLQFLFEYFSETQRNKGNFPGRFSGRQFSNSRSEMNVSTLELGDSALYLCASSPDRGDETQYFGPGTRLLVL.

The DNA for the CDR3 is TGTGCCAGCAGCCACCCTCTGCTAGCGGGAGGGCGTGATCAGTTCTTC. Protein product: CASSHPLLAGGRDQFF. The gene calls are TRBV3-1 (or the pseudogene TRBV3-2) and TRBJ2-1; TRBD2 matches 12 bases. CDR1 LGHDT and CDR2 YNNKEL come from the germline V gene (reference sequence). After removal of 3 bases from V and 13 bases from J, the junction contained 13 bases not matched to a gene. The CDR3 has 16 residues.

The chain is built from TRBV2 and TRBJ1-6; 9 bases agree with TRBD1. Germline-derived CDR1 and CDR2 are SNHLY and FYNNEI. The CDR3 is 13 amino acids. J was trimmed by 11 bases and V by 6 bases; bases with no gene match: 5. Written as DNA, the CDR3 is TGTGCCAGCAGGGGACAGGGAGGGACACCCCTCCACTTT. Protein product: CASRGQGGTPLHF.

This clone occurred once. The chain couples TRBV6-5 to TRBJ2-3, with D possibly being TRBD1 (5 bases). Germline V gives CDR1 MNHEY, CDR2 SVGAGI. V was clipped by 2 bases and J by 0 bases, with 12 bases between them. CDR3 length: 16 residues. The CDR3 region is CASSYRQPASTDTQYF. As DNA, the CDR3 is TGTGCCAGCAGTTACAGACAGCCGGCTAGCACAGATACGCAGTATTTT.

The rearrangement links TRBV5-1 to TRBJ1-2; 8 positions match TRBD1. V gave up 4 bases and J gave up 8 bases; unmatched junction bases: 10. The germline V gene encodes CDR1 SGHRS and CDR2 YFSETQ. This CDR3 comprises 14 residues. CDR3: CASSPGTGESGYTF. In DNA, the CDR3 is TGCGCCAGCAGCCCCGGGACAGGAGAATCCGGCTACACCTTC.

This chain joins TRBV3-1 (or the pseudogene TRBV3-2) and TRBJ1-5; tentatively, D is TRBD1 (5 bases). This CDR3 has 13 amino acids. Germline V lookup: CDR1 LGHDT, CDR2 YNNKEL (reference sequence). The V gene lost 2 bases and the J gene lost 10 bases, with 12 bases spanning the gap. The CDR3 sequence is CASSQSRGGPQHF. The CDR3 region has the DNA TGTGCCAGCAGCCAATCCCGGGGGGGACCCCAGCATTTT.

The V gene is TRBV5-4, the J gene TRBJ2-1; D gene unclear. The ends were cut back, 3 bases at V and 2 bases at J, with 12 bases in the middle. The CDR3 sequence is 15 residues long. The germline CDR1 and CDR2 sequences are SGHNT and YYREEE (reference sequence). DNA of the CDR3: TGTGCCAGCAGCTCCCAGGTCCTGCCCTACAATGAGCAGTTCTTC. Protein product: CASSSQVLPYNEQFF.